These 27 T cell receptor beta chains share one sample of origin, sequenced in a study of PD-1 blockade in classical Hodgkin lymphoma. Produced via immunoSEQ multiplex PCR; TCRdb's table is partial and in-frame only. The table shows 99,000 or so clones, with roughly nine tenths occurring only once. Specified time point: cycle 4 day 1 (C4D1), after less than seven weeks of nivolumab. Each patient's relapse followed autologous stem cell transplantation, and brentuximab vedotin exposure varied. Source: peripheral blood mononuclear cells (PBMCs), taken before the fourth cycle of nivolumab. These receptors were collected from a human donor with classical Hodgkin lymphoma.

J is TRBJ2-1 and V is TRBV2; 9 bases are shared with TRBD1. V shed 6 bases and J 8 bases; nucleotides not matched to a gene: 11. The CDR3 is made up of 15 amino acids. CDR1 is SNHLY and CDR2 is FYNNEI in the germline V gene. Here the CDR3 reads CASSSPGQGLYEQFF. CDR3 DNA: TGTGCCAGCAGCAGTCCGGGACAGGGTCTGTATGAGCAGTTCTTC.

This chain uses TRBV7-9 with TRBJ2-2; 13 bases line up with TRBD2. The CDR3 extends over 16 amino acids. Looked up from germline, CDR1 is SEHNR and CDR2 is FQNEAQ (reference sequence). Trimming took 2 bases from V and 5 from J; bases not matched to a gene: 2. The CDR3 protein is CASSLLLAGGTGELFF. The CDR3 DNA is TGTGCCAGCAGCTTACTACTAGCGGGAGGGACCGGGGAGCTGTTTTTT.

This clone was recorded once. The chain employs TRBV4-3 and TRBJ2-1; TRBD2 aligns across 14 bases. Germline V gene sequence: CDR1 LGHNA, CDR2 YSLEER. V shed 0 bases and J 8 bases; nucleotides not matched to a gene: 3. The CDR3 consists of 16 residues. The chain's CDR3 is CASSQDGTSGSDEQFF. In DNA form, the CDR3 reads TGCGCCAGCAGCCAAGATGGGACTAGCGGGAGCGATGAGCAGTTCTTC.

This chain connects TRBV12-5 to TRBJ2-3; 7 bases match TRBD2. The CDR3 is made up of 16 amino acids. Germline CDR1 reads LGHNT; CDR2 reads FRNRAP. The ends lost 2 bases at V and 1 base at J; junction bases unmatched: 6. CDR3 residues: CASGLTLAERTDTQYF. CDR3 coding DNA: TGTGCTAGTGGTTTGACTCTAGCGGAACGCACAGATACGCAGTATTTT.

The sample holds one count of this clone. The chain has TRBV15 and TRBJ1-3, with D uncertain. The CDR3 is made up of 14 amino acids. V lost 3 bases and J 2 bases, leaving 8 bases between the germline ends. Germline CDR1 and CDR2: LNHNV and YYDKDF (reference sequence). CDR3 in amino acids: CATSRAFTGNTIYF. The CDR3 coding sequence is TGTGCCACCAGCAGGGCTTTTACTGGAAACACCATATATTTT.

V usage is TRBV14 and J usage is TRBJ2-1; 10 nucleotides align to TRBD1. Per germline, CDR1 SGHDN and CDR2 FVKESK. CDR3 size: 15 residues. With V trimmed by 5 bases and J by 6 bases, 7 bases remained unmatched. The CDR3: CASSTRDRGLNEQFF. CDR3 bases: TGTGCCAGCAGCACCCGGGACAGGGGACTCAATGAGCAGTTCTTC.

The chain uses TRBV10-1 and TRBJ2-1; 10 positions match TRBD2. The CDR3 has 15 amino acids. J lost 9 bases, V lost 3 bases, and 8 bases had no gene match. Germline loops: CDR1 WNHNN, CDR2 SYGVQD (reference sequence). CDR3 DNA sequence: TGCGCCAGCAGTGACCCTAGCGGGAGAAGGGGTGAGCAGTTCTTC. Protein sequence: CASSDPSGRRGEQFF.

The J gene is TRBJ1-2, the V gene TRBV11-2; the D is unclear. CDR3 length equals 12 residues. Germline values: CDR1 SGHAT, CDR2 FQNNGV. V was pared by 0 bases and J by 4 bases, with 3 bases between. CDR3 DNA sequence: TGTGCCAGCAGCTTAGAATCCTATGGCTACACCTTC. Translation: CASSLESYGYTF.

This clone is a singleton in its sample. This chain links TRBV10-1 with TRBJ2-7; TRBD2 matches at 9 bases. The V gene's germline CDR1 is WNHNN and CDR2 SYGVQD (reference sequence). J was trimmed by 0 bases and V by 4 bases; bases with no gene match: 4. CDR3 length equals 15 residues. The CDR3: CASSGGSGSSYEQYF. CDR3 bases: TGCGCCAGCAGTGGGGGTAGCGGGAGCTCCTACGAGCAGTACTTC.

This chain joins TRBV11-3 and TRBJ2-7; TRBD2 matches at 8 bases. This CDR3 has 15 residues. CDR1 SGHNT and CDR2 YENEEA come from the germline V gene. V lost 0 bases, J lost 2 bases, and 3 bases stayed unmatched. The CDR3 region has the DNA TGTGCCAGCAGCTTAGATACTAGCGGAGCCTACGAGCAGTACTTC. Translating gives CASSLDTSGAYEQYF.

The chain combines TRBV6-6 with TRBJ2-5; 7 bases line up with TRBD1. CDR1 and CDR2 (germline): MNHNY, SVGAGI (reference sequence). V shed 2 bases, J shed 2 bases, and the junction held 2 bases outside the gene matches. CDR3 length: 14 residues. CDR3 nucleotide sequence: TGTGCCAGCAGTTACCCGGGACAGCAAGAGACCCAGTACTTC. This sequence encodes CASSYPGQQETQYF.

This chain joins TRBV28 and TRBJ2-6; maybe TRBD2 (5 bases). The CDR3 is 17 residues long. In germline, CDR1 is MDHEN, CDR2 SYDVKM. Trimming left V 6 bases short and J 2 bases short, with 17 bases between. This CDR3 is CASRRAWMKPGANVLTF. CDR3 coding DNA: TGTGCCAGCAGGCGGGCTTGGATGAAACCTGGGGCCAACGTCCTGACTTTC.

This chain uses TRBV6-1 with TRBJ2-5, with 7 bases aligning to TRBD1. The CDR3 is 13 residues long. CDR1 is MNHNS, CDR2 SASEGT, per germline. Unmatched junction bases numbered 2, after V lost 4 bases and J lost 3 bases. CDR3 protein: CASSARGKETQYF. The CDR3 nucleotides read TGTGCCAGCAGTGCCAGGGGGAAAGAGACCCAGTACTTC.

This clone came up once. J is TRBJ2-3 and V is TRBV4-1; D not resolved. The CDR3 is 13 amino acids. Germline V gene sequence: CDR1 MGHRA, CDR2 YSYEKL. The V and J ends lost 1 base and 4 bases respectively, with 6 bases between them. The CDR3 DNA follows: TGCGCCAGCAGCCAAGTCATGGCAGATACGCAGTATTTT. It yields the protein CASSQVMADTQYF.

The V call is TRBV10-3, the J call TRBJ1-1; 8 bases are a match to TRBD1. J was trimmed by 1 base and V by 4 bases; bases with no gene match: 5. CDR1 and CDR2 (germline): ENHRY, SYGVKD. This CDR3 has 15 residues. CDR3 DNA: TGTGCCATCAGTGGATCCGGGACAGGGAACACTGAAGCTTTCTTT. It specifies CAISGSGTGNTEAFF.

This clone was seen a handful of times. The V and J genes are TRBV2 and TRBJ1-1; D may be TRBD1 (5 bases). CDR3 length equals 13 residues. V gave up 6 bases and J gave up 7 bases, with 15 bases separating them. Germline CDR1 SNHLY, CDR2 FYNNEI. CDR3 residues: CASRWKPGIEAFF. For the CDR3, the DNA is TGTGCCAGCAGATGGAAGCCAGGGATTGAAGCTTTCTTT.

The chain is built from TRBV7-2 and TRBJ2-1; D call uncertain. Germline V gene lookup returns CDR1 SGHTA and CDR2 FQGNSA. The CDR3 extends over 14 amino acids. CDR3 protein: CTVGYPSSYNEQFF. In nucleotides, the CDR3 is TGTACAGTTGGGTATCCGAGCTCCTACAATGAGCAGTTCTTC.

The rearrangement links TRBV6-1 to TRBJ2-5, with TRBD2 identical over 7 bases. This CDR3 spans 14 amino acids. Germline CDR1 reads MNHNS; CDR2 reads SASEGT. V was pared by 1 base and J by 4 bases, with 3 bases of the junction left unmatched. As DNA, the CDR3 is TGTGCCAGCAGTGAAGTTGGGGGGGGAGAGACCCAGTACTTC. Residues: CASSEVGGGETQYF.

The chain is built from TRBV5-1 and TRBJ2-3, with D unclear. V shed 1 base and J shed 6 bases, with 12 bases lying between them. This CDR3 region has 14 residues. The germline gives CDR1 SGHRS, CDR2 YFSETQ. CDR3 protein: CASSLINMRDTQYF. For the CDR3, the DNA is TGCGCCAGCAGCTTGATTAATATGCGCGATACGCAGTATTTT.

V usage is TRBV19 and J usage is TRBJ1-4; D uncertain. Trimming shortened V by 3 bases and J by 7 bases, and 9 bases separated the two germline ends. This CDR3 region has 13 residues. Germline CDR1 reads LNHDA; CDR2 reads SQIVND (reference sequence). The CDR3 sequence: CASSIDIIEKLFF. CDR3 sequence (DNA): TGTGCCAGTAGTATCGATATTATTGAAAAACTGTTTTTT.

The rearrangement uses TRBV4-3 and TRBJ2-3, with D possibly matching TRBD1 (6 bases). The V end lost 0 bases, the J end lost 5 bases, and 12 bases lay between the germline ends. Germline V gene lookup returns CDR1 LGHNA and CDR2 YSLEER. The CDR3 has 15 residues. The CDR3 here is CASSQEQGGVDTQYF. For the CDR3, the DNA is TGCGCCAGCAGCCAAGAACAGGGCGGTGTAGATACGCAGTATTTT.

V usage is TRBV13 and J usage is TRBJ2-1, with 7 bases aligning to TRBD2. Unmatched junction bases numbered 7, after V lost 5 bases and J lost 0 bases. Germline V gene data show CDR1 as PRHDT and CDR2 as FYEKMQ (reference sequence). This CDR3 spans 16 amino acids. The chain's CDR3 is CASSLSGERSYNEQFF. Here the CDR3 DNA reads TGTGCCAGCAGCCTCAGCGGGGAACGCTCCTACAATGAGCAGTTCTTC.

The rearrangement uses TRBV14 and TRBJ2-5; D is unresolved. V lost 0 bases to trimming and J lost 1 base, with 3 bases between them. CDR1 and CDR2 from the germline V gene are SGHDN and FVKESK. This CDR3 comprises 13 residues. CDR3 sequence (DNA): TGTGCCAGCAGCCAAGAGCTCCAAGAGACCCAGTACTTC. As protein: CASSQELQETQYF.

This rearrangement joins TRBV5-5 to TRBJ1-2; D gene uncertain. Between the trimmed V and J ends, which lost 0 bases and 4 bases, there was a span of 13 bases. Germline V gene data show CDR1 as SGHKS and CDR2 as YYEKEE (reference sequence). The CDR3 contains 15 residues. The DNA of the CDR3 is TGTGCCAGCAGCTTGGCCAACTCTGAGGGCTATGGCTACACCTTC. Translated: CASSLANSEGYGYTF.

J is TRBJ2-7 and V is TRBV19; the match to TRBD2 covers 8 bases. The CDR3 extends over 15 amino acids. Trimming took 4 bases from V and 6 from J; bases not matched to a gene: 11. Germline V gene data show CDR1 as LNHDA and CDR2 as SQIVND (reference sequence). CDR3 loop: CASSRGGRSLGEQYF. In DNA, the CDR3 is TGTGCCAGTAGTAGGGGCGGGAGGTCTCTCGGCGAGCAGTACTTC.

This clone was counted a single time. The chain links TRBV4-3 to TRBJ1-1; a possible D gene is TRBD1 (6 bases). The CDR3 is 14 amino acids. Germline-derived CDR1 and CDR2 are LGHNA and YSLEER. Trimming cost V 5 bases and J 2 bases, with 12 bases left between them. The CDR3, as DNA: TGCGCCAGCAGCTTCCTACAGGGAAACACTGAAGCTTTCTTT. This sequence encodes CASSFLQGNTEAFF.

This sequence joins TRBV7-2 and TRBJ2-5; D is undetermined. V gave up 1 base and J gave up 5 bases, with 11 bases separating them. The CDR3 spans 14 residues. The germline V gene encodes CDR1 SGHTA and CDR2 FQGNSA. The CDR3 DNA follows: TGTGCCAGCAGCTTAGGATCGTTGCTGGAGACCCAGTACTTC. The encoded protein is CASSLGSLLETQYF.